This T cell receptor (beta chain) was profiled in a study of beta chain features in type 1 diabetes. Study overall: Analysis included around 110,000,000 sorted cells drawn from all samples.

Overall study results and limits: A potential PCR bias toward shorter templates would be equal in patient and control samples. More deletions and fewer insertions at VDJ junctions were found in patients with type 1 diabetes. Shortening that was moderate but significant affected the TCRB CDR3s of Type 1 diabetes patients in all four CD4+ subsets.

Per the germline V gene, CDR1 is KGHSH and CDR2 is LQKENI. Trimming cost V 3 bases and J 0 bases, with 6 bases left between them. CDR3 length: 14 residues. Note on this clone: The antigen is not known.

Expressed TCRB transcripts were sequenced, since all the RNA that had been isolated was reverse transcribed. Measured with immunoSEQ multiplex PCR; TCRdb has only the in-frame clones, and not every one. Of about 340,000 clones listed, roughly 14% were seen once; the top ten hold around 0.016%. The J gene is TRBJ1-5, the V gene TRBV18; D is unresolved. Material: naive CD4+ T cells from blood. The source of this sequence is a young woman with type 1 diabetes. The CDR3 bases are TGTGCCAGCTCACCCGTAGATAGCAATCAGCCCCAGCATTTT. Protein product: CASSPVDSNQPQHF. Drawing the rest from reference TRBV18 and TRBJ1-5, the complete variable domain is NAGVMQNPRHLVRRRGQEARLRCSPMKGHSHVYWYRQLPEEGLKFMVYLQKENIIDESGMPKERFSAEFPKEGPSILRIQQVVRGDSAAYFCASSPVDSNQPQHFGDGTRLSIL.